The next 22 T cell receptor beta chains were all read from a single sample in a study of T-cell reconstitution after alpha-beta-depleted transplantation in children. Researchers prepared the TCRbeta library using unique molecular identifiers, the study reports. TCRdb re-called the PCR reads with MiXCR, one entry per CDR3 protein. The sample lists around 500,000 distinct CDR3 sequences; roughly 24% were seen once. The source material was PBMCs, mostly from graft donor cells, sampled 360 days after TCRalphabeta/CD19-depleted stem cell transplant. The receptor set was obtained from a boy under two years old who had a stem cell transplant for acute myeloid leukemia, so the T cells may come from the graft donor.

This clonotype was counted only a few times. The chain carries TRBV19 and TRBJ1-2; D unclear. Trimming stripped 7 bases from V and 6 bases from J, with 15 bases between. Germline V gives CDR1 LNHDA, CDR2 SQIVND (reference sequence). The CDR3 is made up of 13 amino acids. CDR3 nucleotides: TGTGCCAGTACCGGGCCCATTCGGCATGGCTACACCTTC. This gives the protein CASTGPIRHGYTF.

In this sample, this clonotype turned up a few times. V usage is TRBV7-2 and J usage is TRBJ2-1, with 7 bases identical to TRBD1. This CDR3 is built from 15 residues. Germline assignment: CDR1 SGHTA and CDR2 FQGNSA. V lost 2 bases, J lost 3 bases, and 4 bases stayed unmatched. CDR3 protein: CASSLSQGFYNEQFF. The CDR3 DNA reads TGTGCCAGCAGCTTATCACAGGGGTTCTACAATGAGCAGTTCTTC.

CDR3 residues: CASAGYSTDTQYF. Here the CDR3 DNA reads TGTGCCAGTGCGGGGTATAGCACAGATACGCAGTATTTT. The chain couples TRBV12-3 or TRBV12-4 to TRBJ2-3; TRBD2 is a possible D gene (6 bases). V lost 9 bases to trimming and J lost 0 bases, with 10 bases between them. There are 13 residues in the CDR3.

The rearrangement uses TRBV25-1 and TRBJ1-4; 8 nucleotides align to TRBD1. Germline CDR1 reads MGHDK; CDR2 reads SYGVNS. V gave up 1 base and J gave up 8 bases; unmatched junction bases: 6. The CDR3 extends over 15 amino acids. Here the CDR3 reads CASSEWTGMEEKLFF. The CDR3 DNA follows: TGTGCCAGCAGTGAATGGACAGGGATGGAGGAAAAACTGTTTTTT.

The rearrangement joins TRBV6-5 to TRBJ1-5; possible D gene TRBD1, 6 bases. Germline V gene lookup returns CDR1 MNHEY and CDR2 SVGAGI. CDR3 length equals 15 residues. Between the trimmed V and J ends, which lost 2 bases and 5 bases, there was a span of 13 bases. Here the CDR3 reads CASSYPGADDQPQHF. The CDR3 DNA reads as TGTGCCAGCAGTTACCCAGGGGCGGACGATCAGCCCCAGCATTTT.

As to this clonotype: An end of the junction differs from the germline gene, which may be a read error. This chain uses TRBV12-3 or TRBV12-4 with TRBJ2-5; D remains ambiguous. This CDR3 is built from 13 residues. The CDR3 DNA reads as TGTGCCAGCAGCTTAGGTTACTGGGGGACCCAGTACTTC. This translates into CASSLGYWGTQYF.

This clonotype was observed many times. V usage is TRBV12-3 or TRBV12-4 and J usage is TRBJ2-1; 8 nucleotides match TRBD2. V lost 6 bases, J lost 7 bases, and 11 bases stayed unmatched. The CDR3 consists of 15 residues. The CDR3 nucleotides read TGTGCCAGCAGCGGCGGGGGGACGACAAGGAATGAGCAGTTCTTC. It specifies CASSGGGTTRNEQFF.

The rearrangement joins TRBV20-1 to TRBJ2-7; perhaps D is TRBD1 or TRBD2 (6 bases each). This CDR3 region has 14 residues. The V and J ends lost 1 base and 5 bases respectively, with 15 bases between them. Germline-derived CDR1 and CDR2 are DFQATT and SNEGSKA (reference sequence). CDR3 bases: TGCAGTGCTAGAGCGGAGGGGGTGATCCACGAGCAGTACTTC. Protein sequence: CSARAEGVIHEQYF.

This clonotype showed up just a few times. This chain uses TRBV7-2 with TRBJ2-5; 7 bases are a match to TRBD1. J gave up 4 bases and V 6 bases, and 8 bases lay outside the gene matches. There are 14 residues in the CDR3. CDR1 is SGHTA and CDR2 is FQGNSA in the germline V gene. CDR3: CASSVLPGGETQYF. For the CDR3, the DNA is TGTGCCAGCAGTGTTCTTCCAGGGGGAGAGACCCAGTACTTC.

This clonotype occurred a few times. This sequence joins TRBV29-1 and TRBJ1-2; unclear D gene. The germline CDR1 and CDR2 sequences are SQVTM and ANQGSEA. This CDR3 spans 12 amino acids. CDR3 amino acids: CSSGEKAYGYTF. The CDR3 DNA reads TGCAGTTCTGGAGAGAAGGCCTATGGCTACACCTTC. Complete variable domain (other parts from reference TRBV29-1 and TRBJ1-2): SAVISQKPSRDICQRGTSLTIQCQVDSQVTMMFWYRQQPGQSLTLIATANQGSEATYESGFVIDKFPISRPNLTFSTLTVSNMSPEDSSIYLCSSGEKAYGYTFGSGTRLTVV.

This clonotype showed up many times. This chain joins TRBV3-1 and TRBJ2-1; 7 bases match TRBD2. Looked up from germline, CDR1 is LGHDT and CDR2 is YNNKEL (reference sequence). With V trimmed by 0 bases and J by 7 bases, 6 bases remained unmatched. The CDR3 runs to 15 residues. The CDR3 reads CASSQDWTRGNEQFF. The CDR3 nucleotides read TGTGCCAGCAGCCAAGATTGGACGCGGGGGAATGAGCAGTTCTTC.

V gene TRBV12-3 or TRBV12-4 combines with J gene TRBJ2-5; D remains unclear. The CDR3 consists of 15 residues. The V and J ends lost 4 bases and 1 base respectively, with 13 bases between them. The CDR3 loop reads CASSSASPTQETQYF. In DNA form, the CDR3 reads TGTGCCAGCAGTTCGGCTAGTCCAACCCAAGAGACCCAGTACTTC.

The CDR3 sequence: CASSLGLGEHTDTQYF. Written as DNA, the CDR3 is TGTGCCAGCAGCTTGGGGCTAGGGGAACACACAGATACGCAGTATTTT. V gene TRBV7-9 combines with J gene TRBJ2-3, with D perhaps TRBD1 (5 bases). V was cut by 3 bases and J by 2 bases, with 15 bases left in between. Per germline, CDR1 SEHNR and CDR2 FQNEAQ (reference sequence). CDR3 length equals 16 residues.

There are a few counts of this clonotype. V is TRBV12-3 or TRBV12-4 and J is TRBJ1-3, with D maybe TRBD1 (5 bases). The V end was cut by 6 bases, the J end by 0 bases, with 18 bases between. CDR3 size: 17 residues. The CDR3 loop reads CASSQGDRGYSGNTIYF. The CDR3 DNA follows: TGTGCCAGCAGCCAAGGAGATAGGGGCTACTCTGGAAACACCATATATTTT.

CDR3 protein: CASSPRPGGPTYNEQFF. DNA for the CDR3: TGTGCCAGCAGCCCCCGACCTGGGGGGCCTACTTACAATGAGCAGTTCTTC. The chain employs TRBV2 and TRBJ2-1, with D perhaps TRBD1 or TRBD2 (6 bases each). The CDR3 runs to 17 residues. V was clipped by 6 bases and J by 4 bases, with 22 bases between them. From germline, CDR1 is SNHLY and CDR2 FYNNEI. Using reference TRBV2 and TRBJ2-1 for the parts outside the CDR3, the full variable domain is EPEVTQTPSHQVTQMGQEVILRCVPISNHLYFYWYRQILGQKVEFLVSFYNNEISEKSEIFDDQFSVERPDGSNFTLKIRSTKLEDSAMYFCASSPRPGGPTYNEQFFGPGTRLTVL.

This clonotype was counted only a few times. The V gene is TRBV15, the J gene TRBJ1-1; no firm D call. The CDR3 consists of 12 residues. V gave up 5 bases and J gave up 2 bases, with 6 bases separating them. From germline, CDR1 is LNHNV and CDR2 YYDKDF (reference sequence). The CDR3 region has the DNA TGTGCCACCAGCCGGGGTAACACTGAAGCTTTCTTT. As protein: CATSRGNTEAFF. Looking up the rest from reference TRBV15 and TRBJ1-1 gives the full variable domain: DAMVIQNPRYQVTQFGKPVTLSCSQTLNHNVMYWYQQKSSQAPKLLFHYYDKDFNNEADTPDNFQSRRPNTSFCFLDIRSPGLGDTAMYLCATSRGNTEAFFGQGTRLTVV.

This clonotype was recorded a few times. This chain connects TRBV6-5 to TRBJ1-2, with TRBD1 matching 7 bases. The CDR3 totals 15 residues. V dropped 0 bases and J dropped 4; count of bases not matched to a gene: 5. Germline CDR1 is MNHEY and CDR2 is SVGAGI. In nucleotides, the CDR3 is TGTGCCAGCAGTTACTCCGACACAGGGGTCTATGGCTACACCTTC. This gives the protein CASSYSDTGVYGYTF.

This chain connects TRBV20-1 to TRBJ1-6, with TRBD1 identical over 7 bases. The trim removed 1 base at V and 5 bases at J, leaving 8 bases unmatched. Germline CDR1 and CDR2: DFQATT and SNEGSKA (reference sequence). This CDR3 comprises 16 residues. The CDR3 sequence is CSARVSRDRDNSPLHF. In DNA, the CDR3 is TGCAGTGCTAGAGTTAGCCGGGACAGAGATAATTCACCCCTCCACTTT.

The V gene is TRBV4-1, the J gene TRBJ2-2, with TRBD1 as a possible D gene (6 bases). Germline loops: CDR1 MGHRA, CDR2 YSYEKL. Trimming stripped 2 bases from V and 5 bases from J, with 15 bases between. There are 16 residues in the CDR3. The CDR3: CASSQLQGEGTGELFF. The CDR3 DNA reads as TGCGCCAGCAGCCAACTACAGGGCGAGGGGACCGGGGAGCTGTTTTTT.

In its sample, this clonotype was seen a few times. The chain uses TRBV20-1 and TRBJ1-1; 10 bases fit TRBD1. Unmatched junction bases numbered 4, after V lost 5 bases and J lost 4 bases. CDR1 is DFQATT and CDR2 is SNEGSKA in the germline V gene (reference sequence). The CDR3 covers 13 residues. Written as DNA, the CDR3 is TGCAGTGCTGTGGGACAGGGGACCACTGAAGCTTTCTTT. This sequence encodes CSAVGQGTTEAFF.

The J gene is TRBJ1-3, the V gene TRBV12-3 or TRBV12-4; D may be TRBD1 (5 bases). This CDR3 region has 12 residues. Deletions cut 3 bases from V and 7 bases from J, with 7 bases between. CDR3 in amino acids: CASSLGENTIYF. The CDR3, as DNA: TGTGCCAGCAGTTTGGGGGAGAACACCATATATTTT.

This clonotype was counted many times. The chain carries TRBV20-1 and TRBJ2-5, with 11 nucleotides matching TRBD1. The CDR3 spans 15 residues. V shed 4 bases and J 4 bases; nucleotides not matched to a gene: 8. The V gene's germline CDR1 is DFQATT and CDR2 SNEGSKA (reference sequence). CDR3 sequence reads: CSATTGTGGLETQYF. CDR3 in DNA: TGCAGTGCTACCACCGGGACAGGGGGTCTAGAGACCCAGTACTTC.